This T cell receptor beta chain was identified in a study of neurological immune-mediated disorders. TCRdb independently ran MiXCR on the 5' RACE reads; one entry per CDR3 protein. The data contain approximately 60,000 distinct CDR3 sequences, over 4% of them singletons. This CDR3 is 11 amino acids long. V lost 5 bases and J lost 11; bases outside the gene matches: 4. This clonotype was counted at least ten times. This TCR derives from a man aged 50 to 59 with multiple sclerosis. The chain uses TRBV12-3 or TRBV12-4 and TRBJ1-2; 8 positions agree with TRBD1. The specimen was PBMCs. This chain's CDR3 is CASSRQGKYTF. The CDR3, as DNA: TGTGCCAGCAGTAGACAGGGGAAGTACACCTTC.